The sequence of this T cell receptor beta chain was determined in a study of control samples from healthy donors and cancer patients. Measured with immunoSEQ multiplex PCR; TCRdb has only the in-frame clones, and not every one. The table records about 220,000 clones, roughly 94% of them present only once. V lost 5 bases and J lost 2, with 10 bases in between. CDR3 length: 13 amino acids. Germline V lookup: CDR1 MDHEN, CDR2 SYDVKM. Input material: blood. This receptor was obtained from a man in his fifties in good health. V usage is TRBV28 and J usage is TRBJ2-7; possible D gene TRBD1, 6 bases. The CDR3 nucleotides read TGTGCCAGCAGTCCTACAGGGCCCTACGAGCAGTACTTC. Its protein product is CASSPTGPYEQYF.